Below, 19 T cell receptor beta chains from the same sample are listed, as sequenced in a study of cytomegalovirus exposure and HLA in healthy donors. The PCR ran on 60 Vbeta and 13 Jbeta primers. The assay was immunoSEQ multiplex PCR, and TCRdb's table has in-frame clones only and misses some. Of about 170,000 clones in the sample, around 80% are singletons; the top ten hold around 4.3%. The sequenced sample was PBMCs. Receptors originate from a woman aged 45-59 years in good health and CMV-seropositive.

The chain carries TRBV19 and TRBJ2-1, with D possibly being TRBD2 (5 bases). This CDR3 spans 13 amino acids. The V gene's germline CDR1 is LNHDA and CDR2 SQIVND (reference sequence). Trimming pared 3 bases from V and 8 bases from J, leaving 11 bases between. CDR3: CASSITTRDEQFF. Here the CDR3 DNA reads TGTGCCAGTAGTATCACCACTAGGGATGAGCAGTTCTTC.

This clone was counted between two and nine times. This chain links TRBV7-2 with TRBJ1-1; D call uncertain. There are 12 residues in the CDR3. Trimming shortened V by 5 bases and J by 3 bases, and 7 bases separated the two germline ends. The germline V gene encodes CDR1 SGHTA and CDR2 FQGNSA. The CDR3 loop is CASSRFDTEAFF. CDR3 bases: TGTGCCAGCAGCCGTTTTGACACTGAAGCTTTCTTT.

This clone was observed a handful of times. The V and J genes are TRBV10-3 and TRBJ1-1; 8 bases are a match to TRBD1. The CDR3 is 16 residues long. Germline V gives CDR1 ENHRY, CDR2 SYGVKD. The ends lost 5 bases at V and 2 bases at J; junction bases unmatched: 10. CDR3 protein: CAISKWRDRHNTEAFF. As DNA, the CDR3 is TGTGCCATCAGTAAGTGGCGGGACAGGCACAACACTGAAGCTTTCTTT.

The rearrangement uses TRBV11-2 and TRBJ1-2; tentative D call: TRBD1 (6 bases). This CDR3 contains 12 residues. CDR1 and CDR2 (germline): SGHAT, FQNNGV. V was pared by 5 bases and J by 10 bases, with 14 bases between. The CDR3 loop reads CASSRRDNAYTF. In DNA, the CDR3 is TGTGCCAGCAGCCGCCGGGACAACGCCTACACCTTC.

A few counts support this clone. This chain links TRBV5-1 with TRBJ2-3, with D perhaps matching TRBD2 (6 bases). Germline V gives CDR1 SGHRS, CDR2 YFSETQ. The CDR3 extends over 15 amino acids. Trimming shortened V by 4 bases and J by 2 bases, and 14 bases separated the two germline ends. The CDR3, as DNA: TGCGCCAGCAGCGTAGCGGCTTCAAACACAGATACGCAGTATTTT. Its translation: CASSVAASNTDTQYF.

This CDR3 is CASSYPLAGQEQFF. CDR3 sequence (DNA): TGTGCCAGCAGTTACCCCCTAGCGGGTCAGGAGCAGTTCTTC. The chain carries TRBV6-5 and TRBJ2-1; 8 bases agree with TRBD2. From germline, CDR1 is MNHEY and CDR2 SVGAGI. V was pared by 2 bases and J by 10 bases, with 7 bases of the junction left unmatched. This CDR3 comprises 14 residues.

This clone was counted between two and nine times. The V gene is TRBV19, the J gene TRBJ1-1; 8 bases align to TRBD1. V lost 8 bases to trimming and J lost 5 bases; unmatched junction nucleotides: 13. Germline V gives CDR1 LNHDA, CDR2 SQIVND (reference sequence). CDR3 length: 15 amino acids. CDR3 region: CASRRQGARGTEAFF. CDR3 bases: TGTGCCAGTCGTAGGCAGGGGGCGCGGGGGACTGAAGCTTTCTTT.

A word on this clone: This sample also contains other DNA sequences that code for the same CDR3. This CDR3 reads CASSLVLAGGPDTQYF. The CDR3 nucleotides read TGTGCCAGCAGCTTAGTTCTAGCGGGGGGGCCCGATACGCAGTATTTT. The V gene is TRBV7-2, the J gene TRBJ2-3, with 12 nucleotides matching TRBD2. CDR3 length: 16 amino acids. V was pared by 1 base and J by 6 bases, with 5 bases of the junction left unmatched. Per germline, CDR1 SGHTA and CDR2 FQGNSA. Together with reference TRBV7-2 and TRBJ2-3, the CDR3 gives the full variable domain: GAGVSQSPSNKVTEKGKDVELRCDPISGHTALYWYRQSLGQGLEFLIYFQGNSAPDKSGLPSDRFSAERTGGSVSTLTIQRTQQEDSAVYLCASSLVLAGGPDTQYFGPGTRLTVL.

The CDR3 sequence: CASRPGQGPYNEQFF. In DNA, the CDR3 is TGTGCCAGCAGGCCAGGACAGGGCCCCTACAATGAGCAGTTCTTC. The chain has TRBV2 and TRBJ2-1, with 8 bases that match TRBD1. In germline, CDR1 is SNHLY, CDR2 FYNNEI. V was pared by 6 bases and J by 2 bases, with 6 bases of the junction left unmatched. This CDR3 has 15 residues. Using reference TRBV2 and TRBJ2-1 for the parts outside the CDR3, the full variable domain is EPEVTQTPSHQVTQMGQEVILRCVPISNHLYFYWYRQILGQKVEFLVSFYNNEISEKSEIFDDQFSVERPDGSNFTLKIRSTKLEDSAMYFCASRPGQGPYNEQFFGPGTRLTVL.

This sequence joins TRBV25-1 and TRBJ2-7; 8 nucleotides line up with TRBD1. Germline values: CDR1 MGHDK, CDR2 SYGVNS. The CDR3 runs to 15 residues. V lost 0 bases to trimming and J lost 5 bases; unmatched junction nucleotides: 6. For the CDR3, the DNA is TGTGCCAGCAGTGAATACTGGGGACAGGATGACGAGCAGTACTTC. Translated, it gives CASSEYWGQDDEQYF.

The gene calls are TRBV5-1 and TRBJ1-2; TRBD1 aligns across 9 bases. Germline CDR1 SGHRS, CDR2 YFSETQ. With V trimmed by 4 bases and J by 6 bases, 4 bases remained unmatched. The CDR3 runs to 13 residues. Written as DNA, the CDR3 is TGCGCCAGCAGCCTCGGACAGGGGAATGGCTACACCTTC. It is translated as CASSLGQGNGYTF.

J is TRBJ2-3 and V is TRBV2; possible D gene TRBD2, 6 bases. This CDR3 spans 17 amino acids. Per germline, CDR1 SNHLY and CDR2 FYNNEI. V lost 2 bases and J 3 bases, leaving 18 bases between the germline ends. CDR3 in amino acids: CASSEFSTGEGTDTQYF. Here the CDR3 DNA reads TGTGCCAGCAGTGAATTCAGCACGGGGGAAGGAACAGATACGCAGTATTTT.

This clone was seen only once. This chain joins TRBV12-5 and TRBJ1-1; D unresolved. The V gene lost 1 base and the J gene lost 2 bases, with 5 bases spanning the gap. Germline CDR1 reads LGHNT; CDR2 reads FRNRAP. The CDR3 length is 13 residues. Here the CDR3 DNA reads TGTGCTAGTGGTTTGGGGGCTAACACTGAAGCTTTCTTT. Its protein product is CASGLGANTEAFF.

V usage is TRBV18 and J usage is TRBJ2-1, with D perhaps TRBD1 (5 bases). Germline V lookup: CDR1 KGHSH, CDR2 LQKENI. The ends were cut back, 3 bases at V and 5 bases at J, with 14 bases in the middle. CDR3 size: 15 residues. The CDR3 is CASSPKARVDNEQFF. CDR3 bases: TGTGCCAGCTCACCGAAGGCCAGGGTAGACAATGAGCAGTTCTTC.

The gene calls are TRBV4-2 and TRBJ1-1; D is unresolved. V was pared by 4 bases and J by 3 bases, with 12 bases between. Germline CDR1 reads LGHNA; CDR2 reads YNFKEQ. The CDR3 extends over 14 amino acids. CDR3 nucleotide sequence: TGTGCCAGCAGCCCGAGGGCGAGGGACACTGAAGCTTTCTTT. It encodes CASSPRARDTEAFF.

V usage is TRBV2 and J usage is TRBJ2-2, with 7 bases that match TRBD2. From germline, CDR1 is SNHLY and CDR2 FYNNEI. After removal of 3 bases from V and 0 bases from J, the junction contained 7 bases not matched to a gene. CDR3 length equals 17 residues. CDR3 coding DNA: TGTGCCAGCAGTGACAGACTAGCTTTACCGAACACCGGGGAGCTGTTTTTT. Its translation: CASSDRLALPNTGELFF.

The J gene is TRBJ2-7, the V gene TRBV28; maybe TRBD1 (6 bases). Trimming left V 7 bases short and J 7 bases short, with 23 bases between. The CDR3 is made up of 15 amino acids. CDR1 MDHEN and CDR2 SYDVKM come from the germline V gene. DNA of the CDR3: TGTGCCAGCACTTCTCCGCAGGGGACCCCTCGGGAGCAGTACTTC. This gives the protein CASTSPQGTPREQYF.

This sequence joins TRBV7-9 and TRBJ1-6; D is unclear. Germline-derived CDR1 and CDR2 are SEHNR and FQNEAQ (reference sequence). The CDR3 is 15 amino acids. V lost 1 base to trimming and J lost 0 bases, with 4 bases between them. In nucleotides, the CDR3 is TGTGCCAGCAGCTTAGAGAGCTCCTATAATTCACCCCTCCACTTT. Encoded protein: CASSLESSYNSPLHF.

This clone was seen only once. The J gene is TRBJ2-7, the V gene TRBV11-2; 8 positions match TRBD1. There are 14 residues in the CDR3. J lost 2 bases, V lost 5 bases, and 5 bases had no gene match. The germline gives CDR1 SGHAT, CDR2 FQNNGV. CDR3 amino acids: CASSLRGPTYEQYF. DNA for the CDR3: TGTGCCAGCAGCCTCAGGGGGCCCACCTACGAGCAGTACTTC.